The T cell receptor (beta chain) described here comes from a study of control samples from healthy donors and cancer patients. Assay: immunoSEQ multiplex PCR; the TCRdb copy retains only in-frame clones and omits some. The sample contains approximately 86,000 clones, roughly 93% of which appear only once. Per the germline V gene, CDR1 is SGHVS and CDR2 is FQNEAQ. The length of the CDR3 is 14 residues. The germline V and J ends were trimmed by 1 base and 5 bases, with 9 bases remaining between them. The clonotype originates from a woman aged 25 to 39 in good health. The chain recombines TRBV7-8 with TRBJ1-5; D gene unclear. What was sequenced was blood. CDR3 coding DNA: TGTGCCAGCAGCTTAGGAACAGTCGATCAGCCCCAGCATTTT. Translated: CASSLGTVDQPQHF.